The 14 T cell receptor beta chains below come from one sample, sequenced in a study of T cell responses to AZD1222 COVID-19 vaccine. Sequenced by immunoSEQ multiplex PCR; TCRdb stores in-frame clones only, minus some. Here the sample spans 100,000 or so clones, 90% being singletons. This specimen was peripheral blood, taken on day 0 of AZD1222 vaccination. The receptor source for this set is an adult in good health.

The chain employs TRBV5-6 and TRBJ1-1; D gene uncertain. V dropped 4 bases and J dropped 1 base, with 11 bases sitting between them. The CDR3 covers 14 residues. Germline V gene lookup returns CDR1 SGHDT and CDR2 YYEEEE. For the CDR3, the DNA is TGTGCCAGCAGCCCCGGACGGAGGAACACTGAAGCTTTCTTT. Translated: CASSPGRRNTEAFF.

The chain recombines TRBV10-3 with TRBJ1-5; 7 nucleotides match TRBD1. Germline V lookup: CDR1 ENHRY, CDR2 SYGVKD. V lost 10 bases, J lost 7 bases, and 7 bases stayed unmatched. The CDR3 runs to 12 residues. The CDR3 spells CASSGGNQPQHF. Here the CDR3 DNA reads TGTGCCAGCTCAGGGGGAAACCAGCCCCAGCATTTT.

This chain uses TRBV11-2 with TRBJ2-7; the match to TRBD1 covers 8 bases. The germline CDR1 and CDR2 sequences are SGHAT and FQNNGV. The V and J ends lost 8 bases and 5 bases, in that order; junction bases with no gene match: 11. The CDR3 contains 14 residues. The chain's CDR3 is CASRPRQGAHEQYF. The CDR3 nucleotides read TGTGCCAGCCGCCCGCGGCAGGGGGCCCACGAGCAGTACTTC.

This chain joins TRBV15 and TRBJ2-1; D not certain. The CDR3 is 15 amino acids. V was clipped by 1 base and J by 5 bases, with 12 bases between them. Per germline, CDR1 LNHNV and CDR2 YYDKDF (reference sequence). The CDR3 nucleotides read TGTGCCACCAGCAGAGTCTCTTCGTGGGACAATGAGCAGTTCTTC. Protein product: CATSRVSSWDNEQFF.

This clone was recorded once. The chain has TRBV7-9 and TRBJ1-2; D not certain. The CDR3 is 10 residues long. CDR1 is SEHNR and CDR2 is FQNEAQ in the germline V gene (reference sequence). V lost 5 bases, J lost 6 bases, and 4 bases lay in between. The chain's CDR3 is CASSINGYTF. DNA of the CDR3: TGTGCCAGCAGCATAAATGGCTACACCTTC. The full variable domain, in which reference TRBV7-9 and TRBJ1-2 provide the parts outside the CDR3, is DTGVSQNPRHKITKRGQNVTFRCDPISEHNRLYWYRQTLGQGPEFLTYFQNEAQLEKSRLLSDRFSAERPKGSFSTLEIQRTEQGDSAMYLCASSINGYTFGSGTRLTVV.

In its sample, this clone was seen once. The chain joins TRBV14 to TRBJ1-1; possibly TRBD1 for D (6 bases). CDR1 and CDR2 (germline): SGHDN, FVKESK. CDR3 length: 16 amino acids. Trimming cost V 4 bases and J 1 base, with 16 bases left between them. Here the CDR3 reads CASSPTPQGRNTEAFF. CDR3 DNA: TGTGCCAGCAGCCCCACCCCACAGGGCCGGAACACTGAAGCTTTCTTT.

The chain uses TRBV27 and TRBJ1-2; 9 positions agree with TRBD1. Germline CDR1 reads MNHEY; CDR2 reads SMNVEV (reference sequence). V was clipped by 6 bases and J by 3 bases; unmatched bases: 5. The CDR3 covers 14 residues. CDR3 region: CASSRTGDYYGYTF. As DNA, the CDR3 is TGTGCCAGCAGCAGGACAGGGGACTACTATGGCTACACCTTC.

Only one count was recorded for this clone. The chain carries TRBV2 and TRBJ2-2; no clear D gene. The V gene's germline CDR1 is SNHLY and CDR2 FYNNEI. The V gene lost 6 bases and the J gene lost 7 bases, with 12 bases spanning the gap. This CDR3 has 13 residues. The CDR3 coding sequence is TGTGCCAGCAGGTCTCTAGATCTCGGGGAGCTGTTTTTT. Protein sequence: CASRSLDLGELFF.

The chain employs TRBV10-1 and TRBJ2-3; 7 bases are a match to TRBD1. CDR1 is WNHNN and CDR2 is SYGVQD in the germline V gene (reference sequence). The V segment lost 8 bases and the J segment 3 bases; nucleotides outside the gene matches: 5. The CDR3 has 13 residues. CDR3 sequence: CASATGPTDTQYF. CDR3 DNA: TGCGCCAGCGCGACAGGGCCGACAGATACGCAGTATTTT.

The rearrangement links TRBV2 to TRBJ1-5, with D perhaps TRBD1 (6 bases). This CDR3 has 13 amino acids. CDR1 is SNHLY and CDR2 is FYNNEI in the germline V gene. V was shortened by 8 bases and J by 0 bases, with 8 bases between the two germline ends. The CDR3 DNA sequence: TGTGCCAGCGGACAGCTTAGCAATCAGCCCCAGCATTTT. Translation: CASGQLSNQPQHF. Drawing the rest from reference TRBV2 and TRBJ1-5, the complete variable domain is EPEVTQTPSHQVTQMGQEVILRCVPISNHLYFYWYRQILGQKVEFLVSFYNNEISEKSEIFDDQFSVERPDGSNFTLKIRSTKLEDSAMYFCASGQLSNQPQHFGDGTRLSIL.

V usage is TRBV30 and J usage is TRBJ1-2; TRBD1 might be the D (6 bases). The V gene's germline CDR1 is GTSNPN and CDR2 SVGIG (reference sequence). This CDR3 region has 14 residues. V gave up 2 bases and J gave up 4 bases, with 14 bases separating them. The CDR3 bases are TGTGCCTGGAGTAAGGGGGGCAAATCCTATGGCTACACCTTC. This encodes CAWSKGGKSYGYTF.

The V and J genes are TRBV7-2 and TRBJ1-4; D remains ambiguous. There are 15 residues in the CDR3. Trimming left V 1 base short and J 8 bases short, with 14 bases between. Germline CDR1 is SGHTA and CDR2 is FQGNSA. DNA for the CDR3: TGTGCCAGCAGCTTAGATGTGCAGGAAGGGGAAAAACTGTTTTTT. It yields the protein CASSLDVQEGEKLFF.

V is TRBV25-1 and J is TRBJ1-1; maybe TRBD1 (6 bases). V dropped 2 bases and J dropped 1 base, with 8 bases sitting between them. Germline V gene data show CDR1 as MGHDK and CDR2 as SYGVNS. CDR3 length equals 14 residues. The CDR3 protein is CASSEGQTNTEAFF. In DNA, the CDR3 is TGTGCCAGCAGTGAAGGACAGACGAACACTGAAGCTTTCTTT.

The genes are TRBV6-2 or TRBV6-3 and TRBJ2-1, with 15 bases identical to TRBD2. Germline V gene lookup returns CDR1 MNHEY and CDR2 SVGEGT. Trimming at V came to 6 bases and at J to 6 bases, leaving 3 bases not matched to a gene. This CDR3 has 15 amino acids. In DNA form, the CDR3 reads TGTGCCAGCAGCAGGACTAGCGGGGGGGCCAATGAGCAGTTCTTC. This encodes CASSRTSGGANEQFF.